Following are 16 T cell receptor beta chains from one sample sequenced in a study of T cells in Graves' hyperthyroidism and ophthalmopathy. Amplification targeted TCR beta CDR3 regions from RNA transcripts. The HTBI primer set was used in a first-round RT-PCR of the TCR CDR3. TCRdb recomputed calls from the multiplex PCR reads with MiXCR, one row per CDR3 protein. The profile shows about 290,000 distinct CDR3 sequences, 12% to 15% of them singletons. Input material: blood. These receptors all stem from a woman aged 50 to 60 with Graves' hyperthyroidism that later progressed to Graves' ophthalmopathy.

This clonotype was recorded a few times. The J gene is TRBJ2-5, the V gene TRBV27, with D possibly matching TRBD1 (5 bases). The CDR3 consists of 14 residues. Per germline, CDR1 MNHEY and CDR2 SMNVEV (reference sequence). The V end lost 5 bases, the J end lost 4 bases, and 14 bases lay between the germline ends. For the CDR3, the DNA is TGTGCCAGCAGTCCGCAGGGAACTCCAGAGACCCAGTACTTC. Translation: CASSPQGTPETQYF.

Of note for this clonotype: The germline gene is not matched at one end of the junction; a read error may be the cause. The rearrangement links TRBV25-1 to TRBJ2-2; unclear D gene. CDR1 and CDR2 from the germline V gene are MGHDK and SYGVNS. CDR3 length: 9 residues. The CDR3 is CRGTGELFF. CDR3 bases: TGCCGTGGGACCGGGGAGCTGTTTTTT.

This clonotype was detected many times. The rearrangement uses TRBV20-1 and TRBJ2-3, with 14 positions matching TRBD2. The CDR3 totals 16 residues. CDR1 and CDR2 (germline): DFQATT, SNEGSKA (reference sequence). Trimming cost V 2 bases and J 1 base; bases outside gene matches: 2. The CDR3 nucleotides are TGCAGTGCTAGACCGACTAGCGGGAGGGGCACAGATACGCAGTATTTT. Its protein is CSARPTSGRGTDTQYF.

This chain connects TRBV19 to TRBJ2-5; TRBD2 matches at 9 bases. J lost 4 bases, V lost 3 bases, and 9 bases had no gene match. There are 16 residues in the CDR3. Germline assignment: CDR1 LNHDA and CDR2 SQIVND (reference sequence). This CDR3 is CASSINGLAGRETQYF. In nucleotides, the CDR3 is TGTGCCAGTAGTATCAATGGGCTAGCGGGACGAGAGACCCAGTACTTC.

This clonotype has a count of ten or more. V usage is TRBV7-2 and J usage is TRBJ2-7; perhaps TRBD2 as D (6 bases). Germline V gene lookup returns CDR1 SGHTA and CDR2 FQGNSA. Between the trimmed V and J ends, which lost 5 bases and 3 bases, there was a span of 14 bases. The CDR3 is 14 residues long. CDR3 amino acids: CASSLPVAVYEQYF. CDR3 in DNA: TGTGCCAGCAGCCTCCCGGTAGCGGTCTACGAGCAGTACTTC.

The table lists this clonotype with many counts. This rearrangement joins TRBV20-1 to TRBJ2-7, with 14 bases that match TRBD2. The CDR3 consists of 15 residues. V shed 3 bases and J 6 bases; nucleotides not matched to a gene: 7. CDR1 and CDR2 from the germline V gene are DFQATT and SNEGSKA (reference sequence). In DNA, the CDR3 is TGCAGTGCTAGGGGGACTAGCGGGAGTTATGCCGAGCAGTACTTC. Amino acids: CSARGTSGSYAEQYF.

This clonotype has at least ten counts. The chain couples TRBV24-1 to TRBJ2-7; D gene uncertain. Looked up from germline, CDR1 is KGHDR and CDR2 is SFDVKD. Trimming took 1 base from V and 6 from J, leaving 3 bases between them. The CDR3 consists of 11 residues. This CDR3 reads CATSDFGEQYF. CDR3 sequence (DNA): TGTGCCACCAGTGATTTTGGCGAGCAGTACTTC.

This clonotype was seen repeatedly, ten times or more. The chain has TRBV6-1 and TRBJ2-1; TRBD1 matches 10 bases. The germline gives CDR1 MNHNS, CDR2 SASEGT. Trimming took 10 bases from V and 5 from J; bases not matched to a gene: 11. This CDR3 region has 15 residues. The CDR3 spells CAIPSRDRGDNEQFF. In nucleotides, the CDR3 is TGTGCCATACCGAGCCGGGACAGGGGTGACAATGAGCAGTTCTTC.

This sequence joins TRBV7-8 and TRBJ1-5, with D possibly TRBD1 on 6 matching bases. Per germline, CDR1 SGHVS and CDR2 FQNEAQ. Trimming shortened V by 2 bases and J by 5 bases, and 10 bases separated the two germline ends. The CDR3 totals 14 residues. Here the CDR3 reads CASSLNGGDQPQHF. The CDR3 nucleotides read TGTGCCAGCAGCTTAAACGGGGGCGATCAGCCCCAGCATTTT.

This clonotype was detected many times. V gene TRBV11-2 combines with J gene TRBJ1-5; D perhaps matches TRBD1 (5 bases). Germline CDR1 reads SGHAT; CDR2 reads FQNNGV. This CDR3 has 16 residues. Trimming took off 5 bases at V and 9 bases at J, with 23 bases between the two ends. CDR3 nucleotide sequence: TGTGCCAGCAGCCTCCATCCTCCAGGGACCAGTGGGCCCCAGCATTTT. This encodes CASSLHPPGTSGPQHF.

This clonotype was seen only once. The chain couples TRBV27 to TRBJ1-6, with 7 bases aligning to TRBD1. The V gene's germline CDR1 is MNHEY and CDR2 SMNVEV (reference sequence). The CDR3 runs 13 residues. V shed 5 bases, J shed 18 bases, and the junction held 13 bases outside the gene matches. CDR3 in amino acids: CASSLSGTVFPHF. In DNA form, the CDR3 reads TGTGCCAGCAGTCTCTCCGGGACAGTTTTCCCCCACTTT.

The chain combines TRBV5-1 with TRBJ1-3; 10 positions match TRBD1. J was trimmed by 4 bases and V by 4 bases; bases with no gene match: 8. Germline V lookup: CDR1 SGHRS, CDR2 YFSETQ. The CDR3 totals 16 residues. The CDR3 sequence is CASSVDRGTGGNTIYF. The DNA for the CDR3 is TGCGCCAGCAGCGTGGACAGGGGGACGGGCGGAAACACCATATATTTT.

The chain joins TRBV19 to TRBJ2-3; D remains ambiguous. CDR1 is LNHDA, CDR2 SQIVND, per germline (reference sequence). This CDR3 region has 15 residues. The V end lost 2 bases, the J end lost 0 bases, and 9 bases lay between the germline ends. The CDR3 nucleotides read TGTGCCAGTAGTATATTCTCCACTAGCACAGATACGCAGTATTTT. It translates to CASSIFSTSTDTQYF.

Concerning this clonotype itself: A much larger clone differs from this one at a single base, so this may be a read error. The chain combines TRBV28 with TRBJ2-7; D unclear. The germline V gene encodes CDR1 MDHEN and CDR2 SYDVKM. Trimming stripped 11 bases from V and 4 bases from J, with 15 bases between. The CDR3 spans 12 residues. CDR3 nucleotides: TGTGCCGCTGGTGGTGGACCTTACGAGCAGTACTTC. It encodes CAAGGGPYEQYF.

This clonotype was seen repeatedly, ten times or more. This sequence joins TRBV10-3 and TRBJ2-3; 9 nucleotides align to TRBD1. The CDR3 runs to 14 residues. Germline assignment: CDR1 ENHRY and CDR2 SYGVKD. V shed 10 bases, J shed 4 bases, and the junction held 9 bases outside the gene matches. The CDR3 loop reads CATRDRVGPDTQYF. CDR3 DNA sequence: TGTGCCACACGGGACAGGGTTGGCCCAGATACGCAGTATTTT.

This clonotype appeared many times. The V and J genes are TRBV5-1 and TRBJ2-7; 7 bases align to TRBD1. Trimming took 3 bases from V and 6 from J; bases not matched to a gene: 9. This CDR3 spans 14 amino acids. Germline V CDR1 and CDR2: SGHRS, YFSETQ. CDR3 residues: CASSSGQVGPEQYF. CDR3 DNA sequence: TGCGCCAGCAGCTCAGGACAGGTGGGGCCCGAGCAGTACTTC.